The 17 T cell receptor beta chains below were found in one sample sequenced in a study of human T cells and chemical hapten exposure. MiXCR, run by TCRdb on the RACE reads, gives a single entry per CDR3 protein. The sample carries under 95,000 distinct CDR3 sequences, roughly 8.5% recorded once. Documented time point: healthy volunteer bleed at 2 weeks. Total RNA came from unfractionated whole blood. Material for sequencing was whole blood. Source of these receptors: a female donor in good health. Some clones in this sample may be carry-over from other donors' samples.

The chain carries TRBV4-3 and TRBJ2-2, with D unresolved. CDR3 size: 13 residues. Trimming took off 0 bases at V and 7 bases at J, with 6 bases between the two ends. CDR1 and CDR2 (germline): LGHNA, YSLEER. The CDR3 DNA sequence: TGCGCCAGCAGCCAAGATTCTGGCGGGGAGCTGTTTTTT. As protein: CASSQDSGGELFF.

DNA of the CDR3: TGCGCCAGCAGCCAAGGACAGGCGGAGTACGAGCAGTACTTC. This codes for CASSQGQAEYEQYF. This sequence joins TRBV5-1 and TRBJ2-7; 7 bases align to TRBD1. V lost 4 bases, J lost 4 bases, and 8 bases stayed unmatched. This CDR3 spans 14 amino acids. The V gene's germline CDR1 is SGHRS and CDR2 YFSETQ.

The chain uses TRBV7-2 and TRBJ1-1, with D possibly matching TRBD1 (5 bases). The CDR3 runs 14 residues. Germline values: CDR1 SGHTA, CDR2 FQGNSA. Trimming cost V 5 bases and J 11 bases, with 21 bases left between them. The CDR3 nucleotides read TGTGCCAGCAGCACCCCGTGGGCGGGGGAGGGTGCTTTCTTT. It encodes CASSTPWAGEGAFF.

The table lists this clonotype with many counts. The chain links TRBV6-5 to TRBJ2-3; 8 bases match TRBD1. CDR1 MNHEY and CDR2 SVGAGI come from the germline V gene. The CDR3 contains 15 residues. V shed 5 bases and J 1 base; nucleotides not matched to a gene: 5. This CDR3 reads CASSPQGAGTDTQYF. As DNA, the CDR3 is TGTGCCAGCAGTCCCCAGGGGGCCGGCACAGATACGCAGTATTTT.

This clonotype showed up many times. This chain links TRBV29-1 with TRBJ1-1; D ambiguous. Trimming stripped 8 bases from V and 1 base from J, with 11 bases between. Germline CDR1 and CDR2: SQVTM and ANQGSEA. This CDR3 has 12 residues. The CDR3 bases are TGCAGCTCGAGGGCCAAGAACACTGAAGCTTTCTTT. The encoded protein is CSSRAKNTEAFF.

The V gene is TRBV6-2 or TRBV6-3, the J gene TRBJ2-2; D is unclear. This CDR3 has 15 amino acids. The V end was cut by 2 bases, the J end by 6 bases, with 13 bases between. Per the germline V gene, CDR1 is MNHEY and CDR2 is SVGEGT. CDR3 nucleotides: TGTGCCAGCAGTTACCCGATTCGGGCCTCCGGGGAGCTGTTTTTT. Residues: CASSYPIRASGELFF.

In its sample, this clonotype was seen many times. J is TRBJ1-5 and V is TRBV19; D call uncertain. V was clipped by 7 bases and J by 0 bases, with 10 bases between them. CDR3 length equals 14 residues. CDR1 is LNHDA and CDR2 is SQIVND in the germline V gene (reference sequence). CDR3 DNA: TGTGCCAGTACCCGGACCCTTAGCAATCAGCCCCAGCATTTT. Amino acids: CASTRTLSNQPQHF. Complete variable domain (other parts from reference TRBV19 and TRBJ1-5): DGGITQSPKYLFRKEGQNVTLSCEQNLNHDAMYWYRQDPGQGLRLIYYSQIVNDFQKGDIAEGYSVSREKKESFPLTVTSAQKNPTAFYLCASTRTLSNQPQHFGDGTRLSIL.

J is TRBJ2-7 and V is TRBV4-3; the match to TRBD1 covers 11 bases. Germline lookup yields CDR1 LGHNA and CDR2 YSLEER. V gave up 0 bases and J gave up 5 bases; unmatched junction bases: 3. This CDR3 spans 15 amino acids. The CDR3 region is CASSQDGDRGDEQYF. CDR3 sequence (DNA): TGCGCCAGCAGCCAAGATGGGGACAGGGGGGACGAGCAGTACTTC.

This clonotype was observed at least ten times. The chain links TRBV10-3 to TRBJ2-7, with D possibly TRBD1 on 6 matching bases. Germline V gives CDR1 ENHRY, CDR2 SYGVKD. There are 14 residues in the CDR3. With 3 bases removed from V and 5 bases from J, the gap between germline ends came to 14 bases. Written as DNA, the CDR3 is TGTGCCATCAGTGAACAGTCCAGGGGCGACGAGCAGTACTTC. Translation: CAISEQSRGDEQYF.

The chain uses TRBV21-1 and TRBJ1-2; the table's D call, TRBD1, has no DNA check behind it. TRBV21-1 is a pseudogene. The CDR3 runs 15 residues. CDR3 coding DNA: TGTGCCAGCAGGAGGACAGGGTTAGGCCGGGATGGCTACACCTTC. It codes for CASRRTGLGRDGYTF.

A few counts support this clonotype. This chain uses TRBV9 with TRBJ2-3; 8 positions agree with TRBD2. Looked up from germline, CDR1 is SGDLS and CDR2 is YYNGEE. The junction had 9 bases not matched to a gene; V was cut back by 7 bases and J by 2 bases. This CDR3 is built from 15 residues. The CDR3 DNA is TGTGCCAGCGGTAGCGGGGCTCTTTCCACAGATACGCAGTATTTT. Translated: CASGSGALSTDTQYF.

The V call is TRBV7-2, the J call TRBJ2-5, with 11 bases aligning to TRBD1. The CDR3 consists of 17 residues. With 4 bases clipped from V and 5 bases from J, the junction kept 12 bases outside the gene matches. Germline V gives CDR1 SGHTA, CDR2 FQGNSA. The CDR3 here is CASSSLGPRTGGETQYF. The CDR3 DNA reads TGTGCCAGCAGCTCCCTCGGCCCGAGGACAGGGGGCGAGACCCAGTACTTC.

The V call is TRBV6-1, the J call TRBJ2-1, with D perhaps given as TRBD1 or TRBD2 (5 bases each). Germline values: CDR1 MNHNS, CDR2 SASEGT. V lost 4 bases and J lost 10, with 14 bases in between. This CDR3 is built from 13 residues. Here the CDR3 DNA reads TGTGCCAGCAGTGGTTTATTGGGGGAGGAGCAGTTCTTC. As protein: CASSGLLGEEQFF.

This clonotype was observed a handful of times. The V and J genes are TRBV13 and TRBJ1-2; no firm D call. This CDR3 region has 15 residues. Trimming removed 2 bases at V and 4 bases at J, with 14 bases between. Germline assignment: CDR1 PRHDT and CDR2 FYEKMQ (reference sequence). CDR3 residues: CASSLRAGASYGYTF. As DNA, the CDR3 is TGTGCCAGCAGCTTAAGGGCAGGAGCCTCCTATGGCTACACCTTC.

This clonotype has only a few counts. The chain is built from TRBV3-1 and TRBJ2-6; no firm D call. The germline CDR1 and CDR2 sequences are LGHDT and YNNKEL (reference sequence). CDR3 length equals 18 residues. V shed 0 bases and J shed 4 bases, with 16 bases lying between them. The CDR3 bases are TGTGCCAGCAGCCAAGATTTAGGGAAACTCCCCGGGGCCAACGTCCTGACTTTC. Translated: CASSQDLGKLPGANVLTF.

The rearrangement links TRBV5-6 to TRBJ1-2; possibly TRBD1 for D (5 bases). The germline CDR1 and CDR2 sequences are SGHDT and YYEEEE. Between the trimmed V and J ends, which lost 4 bases and 0 bases, there was a span of 7 bases. The CDR3 consists of 13 residues. The CDR3 protein is CASSPGANYGYTF. The CDR3 coding sequence is TGTGCCAGCAGCCCGGGGGCTAACTATGGCTACACCTTC.

This clonotype was picked up a small number of times. The rearrangement links TRBV2 to TRBJ1-6; 8 bases are shared with TRBD1. The CDR3 totals 19 residues. V was pared by 3 bases and J by 0 bases, with 10 bases of the junction left unmatched. Germline values: CDR1 SNHLY, CDR2 FYNNEI. The CDR3 region is CASSDFSGTGGSYNSPLHF. CDR3 nucleotide sequence: TGTGCCAGCAGTGATTTTAGCGGTACAGGGGGCTCCTATAATTCACCCCTCCACTTT.